This is a list of T cell receptor beta chains from one sample in a study of blood T cell repertoires in COVID-19. Sequencing was performed with immunoSEQ multiplex PCR; in TCRdb, only in-frame clones are kept and a portion is missing. The sample comprises approximately 350,000 clones, 85% to 90% of which are singletons, and roughly 1% rests with the top ten. The specimen sequenced was PBMCs or T cells enriched from blood (not recorded which). The receptors were gathered from a man between 18 and 29 years old who had recovered from COVID-19. CDR3s include the opening cysteine and the closing phenylalanine or tryptophan.

TRBV7-2 CASSLNGLRTQYF
TRBV7-3 CASSFRERTEAFF
TRBV6-5 CASSPTGGNTEAFF
TRBV6-5 CASTSGGALWTEAFF
TRBV2 CASSVRGSYEQYF
TRBV6-5 CASGGTGANVLTF
TRBV18 CASSPQGNLGNTIYF
TRBV7-6 CASGYGVYWDGYTF
TRBV7-9 CASSLFSGRGADTQYF
TRBV7-9 CASSLVTSSTDTQYF
TRBV7-8 CASSFDRGDTQYF
TRBV9 CASSVEGFPYEQYF